This entry lists 21 T cell receptor beta chains sequenced from one sample in a study of technical replicates of blood from a handful of donors. The repertoire was sequenced with immunoSEQ multiplex PCR; TCRdb's copy has only in-frame clones and lacks some. The sample contains fewer than 90,000 clones, around 94% of which appear only once. Sequencing used T cells isolated from PBMCs. These receptors all come from a human donor in good health.

This clone has more than one count but fewer than ten. This chain links TRBV9 with TRBJ1-1; no definite D call. Germline V lookup: CDR1 SGDLS, CDR2 YYNGEE. CDR3 length: 13 amino acids. The V gene lost 0 bases and the J gene lost 2 bases, with 5 bases spanning the gap. The CDR3 protein is CASSVGPNTEAFF. In DNA form, the CDR3 reads TGTGCCAGCAGCGTAGGGCCTAACACTGAAGCTTTCTTT.

This rearrangement joins TRBV19 to TRBJ2-7; D might be TRBD1 (5 bases). The CDR3 has 13 amino acids. The germline V gene encodes CDR1 LNHDA and CDR2 SQIVND (reference sequence). V gave up 3 bases and J gave up 1 base, with 7 bases separating them. The CDR3 sequence: CASSIGHSYEQYF. In DNA form, the CDR3 reads TGTGCCAGTAGTATCGGACATTCCTACGAGCAGTACTTC.

This clone was seen a single time. CDR3 residues: CSVLGGAYEQYF. CDR3 DNA sequence: TGCAGCGTTTTAGGGGGCGCCTACGAGCAGTACTTC. V usage is TRBV29-1 and J usage is TRBJ2-7; 7 positions agree with TRBD1. Trimming cost V 5 bases and J 2 bases; bases outside gene matches: 3. CDR1 is SQVTM, CDR2 ANQGSEA, per germline. CDR3 size: 12 residues.

The gene calls are TRBV5-1 and TRBJ2-1; maybe TRBD2 (7 bases). The germline V gene encodes CDR1 SGHRS and CDR2 YFSETQ. V dropped 6 bases and J dropped 12 bases, with 16 bases sitting between them. The CDR3 is made up of 12 amino acids. The DNA of the CDR3 is TGCGCCAGCATGGCAACTGCGGGGGCGCAGTTCTTC. Translating it yields CASMATAGAQFF.

This clone was seen a few times. The J gene is TRBJ2-1, the V gene TRBV2; D gene unclear. The CDR3 spans 12 residues. Germline CDR1 and CDR2: SNHLY and FYNNEI. V was trimmed by 6 bases and J by 8 bases, leaving 11 bases between them. Written as DNA, the CDR3 is TGTGCCAGCAGGCCGGTAAAGTATGAGCAGTTCTTC. Amino acid sequence: CASRPVKYEQFF.

About this clone itself: One junction end disagrees with the germline gene, perhaps due to a read error. The J gene is TRBJ1-4, the V gene TRBV28; possible D gene TRBD1, 6 bases. Germline loops: CDR1 MDHEN, CDR2 SYDVKM. The CDR3 extends over 13 amino acids. Written as DNA, the CDR3 is TGTGCCAGCAGTTTAATAGAGGGGGTCAGGATCAGTTTT. This encodes CASSLIEGVRISF.

The V gene is TRBV7-9, the J gene TRBJ2-3; 7 nucleotides line up with TRBD2. Germline loops: CDR1 SEHNR, CDR2 FQNEAQ (reference sequence). The CDR3 is 16 residues long. Germline trimming cut 1 base from V and 3 bases from J; bases unmatched to any gene: 7. The CDR3, as DNA: TGTGCCAGCAGCTTAGGGAGCGGGGTCGCGACAGATACGCAGTATTTT. As protein: CASSLGSGVATDTQYF.

Only a few counts were recorded for this clone. This CDR3 is CATTRGQGNSPLHF. The CDR3 DNA sequence: TGTGCCACGACCCGAGGACAGGGAAATTCACCCCTCCACTTT. The chain joins TRBV15 to TRBJ1-6; TRBD1 aligns across 8 bases. V trimming: 9 bases; J trimming: 7 bases; junction bases outside the gene matches: 8. The CDR3 length is 14 residues. Germline lookup yields CDR1 LNHNV and CDR2 YYDKDF (reference sequence). The variable domain in full, completed from reference TRBV15 and TRBJ1-6, reads DAMVIQNPRYQVTQFGKPVTLSCSQTLNHNVMYWYQQKSSQAPKLLFHYYDKDFNNEADTPDNFQSRRPNTSFCFLDIRSPGLGDTAMYLCATTRGQGNSPLHFGNGTRLTVT.

The chain recombines TRBV2 with TRBJ2-7; 8 nucleotides agree with TRBD2. Germline V CDR1 and CDR2: SNHLY, FYNNEI. With V trimmed by 7 bases and J by 2 bases, 10 bases remained unmatched. CDR3 length equals 15 residues. In DNA, the CDR3 is TGTGCCAGCAACATACGGGGGGGGATCACCTACGAGCAGTACTTC. Amino acid sequence: CASNIRGGITYEQYF.

CDR3 region: CASSLASEPYYNEQFF. The CDR3 region has the DNA TGCGCCAGCAGCTTGGCCTCCGAACCCTACTACAATGAGCAGTTCTTC. The chain employs TRBV5-1 and TRBJ2-1; D is ambiguous. CDR1 is SGHRS and CDR2 is YFSETQ in the germline V gene. The CDR3 contains 16 residues. Trimming cost V 0 bases and J 3 bases, with 13 bases left between them.

V and J are TRBV7-2 and TRBJ1-2; TRBD1 matches at 10 bases. The CDR3 runs 15 residues. V was pared by 10 bases and J by 2 bases, with 10 bases of the junction left unmatched. Germline V CDR1 and CDR2: SGHTA, FQGNSA. DNA of the CDR3: TGTGCCAACCCAGCGGGGACAGGGGTCAACTATGGCTACACCTTC. This encodes CANPAGTGVNYGYTF.

In this sample, this clone turned up once. The chain employs TRBV7-9 and TRBJ2-1; D is perhaps TRBD2 (6 bases). Germline V gene lookup returns CDR1 SEHNR and CDR2 FQNEAQ (reference sequence). V was pared by 1 base and J by 4 bases, with 14 bases between. This CDR3 has 16 residues. CDR3 in DNA: TGTGCCAGCAGCTTAGGTGGACTACGGGGGTACAATGAGCAGTTCTTC. This gives the protein CASSLGGLRGYNEQFF.

The chain links TRBV15 to TRBJ2-4, with TRBD2 as a possible D gene (5 bases). The CDR3 is made up of 16 amino acids. The germline V gene has CDR1 LNHNV and CDR2 YYDKDF (reference sequence). V was clipped by 1 base and J by 1 base, with 11 bases between them. DNA of the CDR3: TGTGCCACCAGCAGAGGAAGGGAGCAGGCCAAAAACATTCAGTACTTC. Amino acid sequence: CATSRGREQAKNIQYF.

The chain couples TRBV27 to TRBJ2-1; TRBD1 might be the D (5 bases). Germline V lookup: CDR1 MNHEY, CDR2 SMNVEV (reference sequence). V lost 2 bases to trimming and J lost 7 bases, with 12 bases between them. CDR3 size: 14 residues. CDR3 loop: CASSLATGSNEQFF. The DNA for the CDR3 is TGTGCCAGCAGTTTAGCCACAGGTTCGAATGAGCAGTTCTTC.

J is TRBJ2-4 and V is TRBV5-4; D remains ambiguous. CDR3 length: 14 residues. Trimming cost V 4 bases and J 0 bases, with 8 bases left between them. Germline V lookup: CDR1 SGHNT, CDR2 YYREEE (reference sequence). The CDR3 protein is CASSIWLAKNIQYF. CDR3 DNA: TGTGCCAGCAGCATCTGGCTAGCCAAAAACATTCAGTACTTC.

The V call is TRBV27, the J call TRBJ2-1; D possibly corresponds to TRBD1 (6 bases). The CDR3 spans 16 residues. Germline values: CDR1 MNHEY, CDR2 SMNVEV (reference sequence). With 3 bases removed from V and 6 bases from J, the gap between germline ends came to 18 bases. CDR3 DNA sequence: TGTGCCAGCAGTTTTAAAACCGGGACAACTATCAATGAGCAGTTCTTC. Translating gives CASSFKTGTTINEQFF.

The chain combines TRBV2 with TRBJ2-1; 8 bases are a match to TRBD2. V lost 4 bases to trimming and J lost 7 bases; unmatched junction nucleotides: 9. This CDR3 is 15 amino acids long. Germline CDR1 SNHLY, CDR2 FYNNEI. The CDR3 region is CASSVAGTRRNEQFF. The CDR3 coding sequence is TGTGCCAGCAGTGTGGCCGGGACTAGAAGAAATGAGCAGTTCTTC.

This chain links TRBV15 with TRBJ1-1, with D tentatively TRBD1 (6 bases). Germline loops: CDR1 LNHNV, CDR2 YYDKDF (reference sequence). The CDR3 is made up of 13 amino acids. V lost 4 bases and J 8 bases, leaving 14 bases between the germline ends. The CDR3 sequence: CATSTPQGAEAFF. CDR3 in DNA: TGTGCCACCAGCACCCCACAGGGAGCGGAAGCTTTCTTT.

The chain recombines TRBV7-9 with TRBJ1-1, with D possibly being TRBD1 (5 bases). The CDR3 is made up of 14 amino acids. V gave up 6 bases and J gave up 3 bases, with 14 bases separating them. Germline V lookup: CDR1 SEHNR, CDR2 FQNEAQ (reference sequence). The CDR3 nucleotides read TGTGCCAGCAGACCTAATTGGGGGGACACTGAAGCTTTCTTT. Amino acids: CASRPNWGDTEAFF.

This chain links TRBV7-6 with TRBJ1-4; unclear D gene. Germline V gene data show CDR1 as SGHVS and CDR2 as FNYEAQ. The CDR3 loop spans 17 amino acids. The V gene lost 4 bases and the J gene lost 8 bases, with 23 bases spanning the gap. The CDR3, as DNA: TGTGCCAGCAGCTCGCGACAAGCCCCGGAGGGAGGCGAAAAACTGTTTTTT. Amino acids: CASSSRQAPEGGEKLFF. Looking up the rest from reference TRBV7-6 and TRBJ1-4 gives the full variable domain: GAGVSQSPRYKVTKRGQDVALRCDPISGHVSLYWYRQALGQGPEFLTYFNYEAQQDKSGLPNDRFSAERPEGSISTLTIQRTEQRDSAMYRCASSSRQAPEGGEKLFFGSGTQLSVL.

This clone was seen once. V and J are TRBV28 and TRBJ1-2; D unclear. Trimming removed 10 bases at V and 5 bases at J, with 17 bases between. This CDR3 comprises 13 residues. CDR1 and CDR2 (germline): MDHEN, SYDVKM. This CDR3 is CATLGAGEYGYTF. In DNA form, the CDR3 reads TGTGCCACCCTGGGCGCAGGCGAATATGGCTACACCTTC.